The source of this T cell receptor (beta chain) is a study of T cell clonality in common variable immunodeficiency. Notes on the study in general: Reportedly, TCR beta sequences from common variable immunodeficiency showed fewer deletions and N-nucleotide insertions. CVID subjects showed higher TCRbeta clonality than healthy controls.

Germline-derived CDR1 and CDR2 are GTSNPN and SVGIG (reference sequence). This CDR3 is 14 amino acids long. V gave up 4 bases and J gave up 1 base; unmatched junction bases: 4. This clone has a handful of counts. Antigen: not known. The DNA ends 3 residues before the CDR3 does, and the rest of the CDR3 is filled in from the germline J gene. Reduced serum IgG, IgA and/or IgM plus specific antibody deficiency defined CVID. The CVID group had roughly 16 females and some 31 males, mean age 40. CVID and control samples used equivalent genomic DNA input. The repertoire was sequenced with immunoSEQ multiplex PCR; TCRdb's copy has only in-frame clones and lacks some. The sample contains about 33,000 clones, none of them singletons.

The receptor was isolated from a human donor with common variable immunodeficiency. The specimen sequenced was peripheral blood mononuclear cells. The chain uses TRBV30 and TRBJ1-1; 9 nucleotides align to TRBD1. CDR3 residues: CAWNRGQGNTEAFF. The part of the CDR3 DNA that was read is TGTGCCTGGAACAGGGGACAGGGGAACACTGAA.